The present entry profiles one T cell receptor beta chain with its context. Its target is unknown. Every bit of the isolated RNA underwent reverse transcription, so sequencing read expressed TCRB transcripts. Mean read depth for naive, central memory and regulatory T cell samples was about 3.6 million reads. Clones were sequenced by immunoSEQ multiplex PCR, and TCRdb holds only the in-frame ones, with some missing. Here the sample spans 300,000 to 400,000 clones, 8% being singletons. The CDR3 has 15 amino acids. In germline, CDR1 is MNHEY, CDR2 SVGAGI. V shed 5 bases and J shed 0 bases, with 11 bases lying between them. This entry belongs to a study of beta chain features in type 1 diabetes. Study background: Across the samples, approximately 98,000,000 sorted cells were examined in total. General study points: Reduced insertions and increased deletions marked VDJ junctions in type 1 diabetes patients.

The sequence was obtained from a woman aged 18-29 years in good health. The specimen sequenced was central memory CD4+ T cells from blood. This chain uses TRBV6-5 with TRBJ1-5; D is uncertain. The CDR3: CASSPFGHSNQPQHF. CDR3 sequence (DNA): TGTGCCAGCAGTCCCTTTGGGCATAGCAATCAGCCCCAGCATTTT.